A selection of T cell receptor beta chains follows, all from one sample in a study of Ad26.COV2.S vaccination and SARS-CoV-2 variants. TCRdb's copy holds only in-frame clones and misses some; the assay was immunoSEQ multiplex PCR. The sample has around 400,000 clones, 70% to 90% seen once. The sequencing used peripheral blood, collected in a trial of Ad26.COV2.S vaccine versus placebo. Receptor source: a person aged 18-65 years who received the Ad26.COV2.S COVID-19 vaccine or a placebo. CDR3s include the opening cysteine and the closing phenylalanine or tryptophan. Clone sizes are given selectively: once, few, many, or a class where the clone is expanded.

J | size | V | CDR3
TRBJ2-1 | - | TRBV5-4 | CASSITGTGGHAEQFF
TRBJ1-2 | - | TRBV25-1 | CASSPTGVTYGGYTF
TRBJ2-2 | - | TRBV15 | CATSRAAGASGELFF
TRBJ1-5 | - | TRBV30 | CAWSEVRDAGNQPQHF
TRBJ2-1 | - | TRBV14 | CASSQRGNEQFF
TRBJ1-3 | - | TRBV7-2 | CASSPDRGSGNTIYF
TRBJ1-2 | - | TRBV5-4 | CASSLNRVGYTF
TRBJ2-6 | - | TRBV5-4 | CASSPGQPGANVLTF
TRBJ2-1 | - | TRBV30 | CAWSVRSGSSYNEQFF
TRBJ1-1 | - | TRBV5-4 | CASSTGLNTEAFF
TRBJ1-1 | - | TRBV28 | CASRSDRGRFTEAFF
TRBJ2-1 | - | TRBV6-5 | CASSYGQGIGNEQFF
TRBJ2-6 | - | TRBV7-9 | CASSLEGAGANVLTF
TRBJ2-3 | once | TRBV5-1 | CASSFLKGSGGSDTQYF
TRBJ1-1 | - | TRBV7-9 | CASSLEFSETF
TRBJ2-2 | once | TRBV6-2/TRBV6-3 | CASSPGQGAALRTGELFF
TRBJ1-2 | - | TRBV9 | CASSATRNYGYTF
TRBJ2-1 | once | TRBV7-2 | CACAGRARINEQFF
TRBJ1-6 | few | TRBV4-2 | CASSQGDRAPVFAPLHF
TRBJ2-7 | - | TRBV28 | CASSLGSLRHEQYF
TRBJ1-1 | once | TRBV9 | CASSTSGQMNTEAFF
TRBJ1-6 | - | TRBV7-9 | CASSLGRTGDSPLHF
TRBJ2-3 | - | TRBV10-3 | CAIREVAGAGDTQYF
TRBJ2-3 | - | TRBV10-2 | CASSEGPSTQDTQYF
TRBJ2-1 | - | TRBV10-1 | CASSESELGPLAVYNEQFF
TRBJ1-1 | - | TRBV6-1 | CASSEVQGARAFF
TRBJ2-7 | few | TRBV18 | CASSPPRTGVRGTYEQYF
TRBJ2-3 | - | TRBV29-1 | CSVERGLAGADTQYF
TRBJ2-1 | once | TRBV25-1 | CASSEFTYNEQFF
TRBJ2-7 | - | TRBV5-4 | CASSGVREPYEQYF
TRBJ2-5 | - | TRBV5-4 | CASSLARGAETQYF
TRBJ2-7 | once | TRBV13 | CASSLSLSRAYEQYF
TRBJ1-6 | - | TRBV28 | CASSFPGFSPLHF
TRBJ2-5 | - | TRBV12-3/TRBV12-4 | CASSRGWQETQYF
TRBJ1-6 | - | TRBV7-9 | CASSHSGQSSSPLHF
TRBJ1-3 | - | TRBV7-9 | CASSLFSGNTIYF
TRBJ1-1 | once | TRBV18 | CASSSPTGWTEAFF
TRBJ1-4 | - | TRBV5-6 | CASRYSGTAVEKLFF
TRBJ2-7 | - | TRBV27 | CASSLFSGRPDEQYF
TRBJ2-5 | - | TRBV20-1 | CSASPEETQYF
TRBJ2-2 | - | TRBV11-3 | CASSLAGGPFGSGELFF
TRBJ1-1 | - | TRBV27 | CASRDSGDTEAFF
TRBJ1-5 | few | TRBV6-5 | CASRDRDQPQHF
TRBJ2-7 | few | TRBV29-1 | CSVGDRGKDEQYF
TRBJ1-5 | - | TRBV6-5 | CASRTQGDSNQPQHF
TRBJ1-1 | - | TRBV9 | CASSVVRVASTEAFF
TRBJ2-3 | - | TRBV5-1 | CASSLGQETQYF
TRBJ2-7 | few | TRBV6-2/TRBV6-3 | CASNPTEGSYEQYF
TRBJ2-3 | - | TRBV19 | CASSPRDWLSTDTQYF
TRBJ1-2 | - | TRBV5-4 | CASSTGGADDGYTF
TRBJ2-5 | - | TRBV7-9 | CASSFATGLAGPQYF
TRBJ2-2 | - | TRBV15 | CATSRIPGELFF
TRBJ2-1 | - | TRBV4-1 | CASSRTSGSLLDNEQFF
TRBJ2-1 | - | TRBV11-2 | CASSLTSGSYEQFF
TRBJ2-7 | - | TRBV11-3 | CASSRTDKREQYF
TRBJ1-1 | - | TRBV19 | CASTNQGGVTEAFF
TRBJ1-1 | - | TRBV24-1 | CATSERTGGRPFF
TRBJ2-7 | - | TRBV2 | CASSEGSGWYEQYF
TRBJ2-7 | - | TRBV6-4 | CASKGATNF
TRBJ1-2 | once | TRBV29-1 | CSVEGGGRGAMRGYTF